The present entry profiles one TCR beta chain with its context. The data were produced by immunoSEQ multiplex PCR, yet TCRdb's version contains in-frame clones alone and is incomplete. In the table there are about 240,000 clones, about 81% of which are singletons. V was trimmed by 1 base and J by 1 base, leaving 7 bases between them. In germline, CDR1 is GTSNPN, CDR2 SVGIG (reference sequence). The CDR3 loop spans 13 amino acids. The data are from a study of blood T cell repertoires in COVID-19. The specimen sequenced was peripheral blood. The TCR sequence derives from a woman aged 55-69 years with active or convalescent COVID-19. The chain uses TRBV30 and TRBJ1-2; D unresolved. The CDR3 region has the DNA TGTGCCTGGAGTGCTTCCCTTAACTATGGCTACACCTTC. Residues: CAWSASLNYGYTF.